The clone carrying this T cell receptor (beta chain) was seen a handful of times. Its matching antigen is unknown. The sample belongs to a study of T cells in Graves' hyperthyroidism and ophthalmopathy. Study-level points and caveats: Blood also showed most of the thyroid clonotypes that were expanded above 0.001.

Fresh peripheral blood, 7.5 to 10 ml, was the source of the PBMCs. Template material for amplifying TCR beta CDR3 regions consisted of RNA transcripts. TCR CDR3 underwent first-round RT-PCR with the HTBI primer set. From the multiplex PCR reads, TCRdb called clonotypes with MiXCR, one entry per CDR3 protein. The sample carries about 360,000 distinct CDR3 sequences, around a quarter recorded once. The CDR3 totals 16 residues. J lost 7 bases, V lost 7 bases, and 15 bases had no gene match. Germline CDR1 reads LNHDA; CDR2 reads SQIVND (reference sequence). The receptor was derived from a man aged 50 to 60 with Graves' hyperthyroidism. This chain connects TRBV19 to TRBJ1-5; 8 nucleotides line up with TRBD1. The sequencing input was blood. CDR3 in DNA: TGTGCCAGTACCCCCAATGGCAGGGGGCCTGGGCAGCCCCAGCATTTT. Encoded protein: CASTPNGRGPGQPQHF. The full variable domain, its missing parts supplied by reference TRBV19 and TRBJ1-5, is DGGITQSPKYLFRKEGQNVTLSCEQNLNHDAMYWYRQDPGQGLRLIYYSQIVNDFQKGDIAEGYSVSREKKESFPLTVTSAQKNPTAFYLCASTPNGRGPGQPQHFGDGTRLSIL.